The 28 T cell receptor beta chains below all came from one sample that was sequenced in a study of read filtering for tumor transcriptome and immune sequencing. From 350 to 500 ng of RNA, a library with molecular barcoded alpha/delta and beta/gamma adaptors was made. TCRdb independently ran MiXCR on the reads; one entry per CDR3 protein. The sample holds some 22,000 distinct CDR3 sequences, approximately 15% seen once. The specimen was a population of CD138-negative cells sorted from bone marrow. These receptors were taken from a donor at least 40 years old with multiple myeloma.

This clonotype came up many times. The chain has TRBV13 and TRBJ2-3; D unresolved. The CDR3 is made up of 15 amino acids. The V end was cut by 2 bases, the J end by 2 bases, with 11 bases between. Germline V lookup: CDR1 PRHDT, CDR2 FYEKMQ (reference sequence). As DNA, the CDR3 is TGTGCCAGCAGCTTAACGTCGGCTAACACAGATACGCAGTATTTT. This translates into CASSLTSANTDTQYF.

This clonotype was picked up many times. The chain carries TRBV12-3 or TRBV12-4 and TRBJ2-7, with 9 bases fitting TRBD2. Losses at the gene ends were 3 bases for V and 1 base for J; bases not matched to a gene: 4. The CDR3 has 15 residues. This CDR3 is CASSFLTSGSYEQYF. The CDR3 DNA reads as TGTGCCAGCAGTTTTCTGACTAGCGGATCCTACGAGCAGTACTTC.

This clonotype was seen ten or more times. This chain links TRBV5-1 with TRBJ2-3; 14 bases are a match to TRBD2. Losses at the gene ends were 4 bases for V and 3 bases for J; bases not matched to a gene: 7. The CDR3 totals 17 residues. Germline CDR1 reads SGHRS; CDR2 reads YFSETQ. The chain's CDR3 is CASSPGTSGSRTDTQYF. As DNA, the CDR3 is TGCGCCAGCAGCCCGGGGACTAGCGGGAGCAGGACAGATACGCAGTATTTT.

As regards this clonotype: No conserved phenylalanine or tryptophan is present at the end of the CDR3, so a read error is the likely explanation. This chain uses TRBV29-1 with TRBJ2-5; D gene uncertain. Trimming stripped 2 bases from V and 5 bases from J, with 15 bases between. Looked up from germline, CDR1 is SQVTM and CDR2 is ANQGSEA. This CDR3 spans 14 amino acids. The CDR3 DNA is TGCAGCGTTGAAACCCCGACCTCGTTGGAGACCCAGTACCTC. This gives the protein CSVETPTSLETQYL.

About this clonotype itself: Since no conserved phenylalanine or tryptophan closes the CDR3, a read error is the likely cause. The limits of the CDR3 on the DNA are not certain, so only TCRdb's listed CDR3 is given. The chain uses TRBV7-9 and TRBJ2-1; the DNA was not used to check the table's D call, TRBD2. The CDR3 is 15 residues long, ends included. CDR1 and CDR2 from the germline V gene are SEHNR and FQNEAQ (reference sequence). CDR3 in amino acids: CASSSDRDSSREQLY.

The chain combines TRBV14 with TRBJ2-1; D is uncertain. The CDR3 runs to 16 residues. V lost 1 base and J 3 bases, leaving 13 bases between the germline ends. Germline CDR1 is SGHDN and CDR2 is FVKESK. This CDR3 reads CASSQGGDPFYNEQFF. As DNA, the CDR3 is TGTGCCAGCAGCCAAGGTGGCGATCCCTTCTACAATGAGCAGTTCTTC.

There are many counts of this clonotype. The J gene is TRBJ1-6, the V gene TRBV20-1, with D tentatively TRBD1 (5 bases). Per the germline V gene, CDR1 is DFQATT and CDR2 is SNEGSKA (reference sequence). The CDR3 is 16 amino acids. Trimming removed 0 bases from V and 6 bases from J, with 15 bases in between. The CDR3 region is CSARDLGAVGNSPLHF. The CDR3 coding sequence is TGCAGTGCTAGAGATTTAGGGGCAGTCGGTAATTCACCCCTCCACTTT.

This clonotype was counted ten times or more. V is TRBV20-1 and J is TRBJ2-7; 7 bases match TRBD2. The CDR3 runs 14 residues. The germline V gene has CDR1 DFQATT and CDR2 SNEGSKA (reference sequence). Losses at the gene ends were 8 bases for V and 5 bases for J; bases not matched to a gene: 15. The CDR3, as DNA: TGCAGTACCCCGAAGAGCGGGGCCCCCGACGAGCAGTACTTC. Translating gives CSTPKSGAPDEQYF.

V usage is TRBV4-2 and J usage is TRBJ2-7; 10 positions match TRBD1. The junction had 14 bases not matched to a gene; V was cut back by 0 bases and J by 9 bases. There are 17 residues in the CDR3. Per germline, CDR1 LGHNA and CDR2 YNFKEQ. CDR3 DNA sequence: TGTGCCAGCAGCCAAGATCACTCCGGGACAGGGGTGATTGGGCAGTACTTC. Its translation: CASSQDHSGTGVIGQYF.

This clonotype was seen ten or more times. The chain links TRBV7-6 to TRBJ2-5; 12 bases map to TRBD2. Germline lookup yields CDR1 SGHVS and CDR2 FNYEAQ. This CDR3 has 16 residues. The junction had 7 bases not matched to a gene; V was cut back by 4 bases and J by 4 bases. CDR3 nucleotide sequence: TGTGCCAGCAGCTCCGGACTAGCGGGACGCTTAGAGACCCAGTACTTC. This translates into CASSSGLAGRLETQYF.

This clonotype was detected ten times or more. The chain has TRBV23-1 and TRBJ2-1; the match to TRBD1 covers 10 bases. TRBV23-1 is designated an ORF whose function remains uncertain. CDR3 length: 16 amino acids. V shed 7 bases, J shed 5 bases, and the junction held 11 bases outside the gene matches. The CDR3 here is CASTLTGTGEDNEQFF. In DNA form, the CDR3 reads TGCGCCAGCACCCTGACCGGGACAGGGGAAGACAATGAGCAGTTCTTC.

At least ten counts were recorded for this clonotype. The chain has TRBV3-1 and TRBJ2-1, with a possible D match to TRBD1 (5 bases). The length of the CDR3 is 16 residues. V shed 0 bases and J shed 1 base, with 10 bases lying between them. Germline V gives CDR1 LGHDT, CDR2 YNNKEL (reference sequence). CDR3: CASSQETGLSYNEQFF. The CDR3 DNA follows: TGTGCCAGCAGCCAAGAAACAGGCCTGTCCTACAATGAGCAGTTCTTC.

This clonotype was counted between two and nine times. A much larger clone is a single base away; this may be a read error. The chain links TRBV7-9 to TRBJ2-1; D may be TRBD1 or TRBD2 (6 bases each). Germline V gene sequence: CDR1 SEHNR, CDR2 FQNEAQ (reference sequence). The CDR3 extends over 16 amino acids. CDR3 amino acids: CASSLLPGALDKEQFF. Written as DNA, the CDR3 is TGTGCCAGCAGCTTACTACCGGGGGCTTTAGACAAGGAGCAGTTCTTC.

This clonotype came up many times. The V call is TRBV20-1, the J call TRBJ2-2; D is unclear. Trimming removed 7 bases at V and 5 bases at J, with 14 bases between. Germline CDR1 DFQATT, CDR2 SNEGSKA (reference sequence). This CDR3 has 13 amino acids. The CDR3 reads CSVEGPRTGELFF. The CDR3 DNA follows: TGCAGTGTAGAAGGGCCGCGAACCGGGGAGCTGTTTTTT.

This clonotype was recorded many times. CDR3 nucleotide sequence: TGTGCCAGCAGAGTGCTTAGTTACGAGCAGAACTATGGCTACACCTTC. This codes for CASRVLSYEQNYGYTF. This sequence joins TRBV7-9 and TRBJ1-2; no clear D gene. V lost 6 bases and J lost 2, with 19 bases in between. Per the germline V gene, CDR1 is SEHNR and CDR2 is FQNEAQ (reference sequence). The CDR3 length is 16 residues.

The chain recombines TRBV5-1 with TRBJ2-7; tentative D call: TRBD2 (6 bases). Germline V gives CDR1 SGHRS, CDR2 YFSETQ. V was shortened by 0 bases and J by 3 bases, with 10 bases between the two germline ends. The CDR3 is 14 amino acids. In DNA form, the CDR3 reads TGCGCCAGCAGCTTGGAGTCGGGACTCTACGAGCAGTACTTC. Translating gives CASSLESGLYEQYF. The full variable domain, with the rest looked up from reference TRBV5-1 and TRBJ2-7, is KAGVTQTPRYLIKTRGQQVTLSCSPISGHRSVSWYQQTPGQGLQFLFEYFSETQRNKGNFPGRFSGRQFSNSRSEMNVSTLELGDSALYLCASSLESGLYEQYFGPGTRLTVT.

This clonotype was observed many times. CDR3 sequence (DNA): TGTGCCAGCAGCTCGGGACAGGTATCCGAGCAGTACTTC. It specifies CASSSGQVSEQYF. This chain links TRBV7-9 with TRBJ2-7; TRBD1 aligns across 8 bases. V trimming: 4 bases; J trimming: 6 bases; junction bases outside the gene matches: 5. CDR1 SEHNR and CDR2 FQNEAQ come from the germline V gene (reference sequence). The CDR3 loop spans 13 amino acids.

This clonotype showed up many times. The genes are TRBV3-1 and TRBJ2-3; tentative D call: TRBD2 (5 bases). V lost 5 bases and J lost 1, with 13 bases in between. Germline CDR1 is LGHDT and CDR2 is YNNKEL (reference sequence). The CDR3 contains 15 residues. This CDR3 reads CASSTGLSGTDTQYF. In DNA form, the CDR3 reads TGTGCCAGCAGCACTGGACTCTCAGGCACAGATACGCAGTATTTT.

Many counts were recorded for this clonotype. The chain joins TRBV5-1 to TRBJ2-2; D ambiguous. The ends were cut back, 4 bases at V and 4 bases at J, with 11 bases in the middle. In germline, CDR1 is SGHRS, CDR2 YFSETQ. This CDR3 is built from 14 residues. As DNA, the CDR3 is TGCGCCAGCAGCCGGAGTGGTAGCACCGGGGAGCTGTTTTTT. As protein: CASSRSGSTGELFF.

A few counts support this clonotype. The chain joins TRBV7-8 to TRBJ2-7, with 7 bases lining up with TRBD2. This CDR3 spans 16 amino acids. The V segment lost 4 bases and the J segment 7 bases; nucleotides outside the gene matches: 16. Germline CDR1 is SGHVS and CDR2 is FQNEAQ. The CDR3 sequence: CASSSRRAPLGGEQYF. The CDR3 DNA reads as TGTGCCAGCAGCTCCCGGCGGGCCCCCCTCGGGGGGGAGCAGTACTTC.

Comments on this clonotype: This CDR3 is missing its conserved last phenylalanine or tryptophan, likely due to a read error. CDR3 nucleotide sequence: TGTGCCAGCAGTCTAATCTGGGGGCGGTCCGGGGAGCTGTTTCTT. Its translation is CASSLIWGRSGELFL. The chain links TRBV28 to TRBJ2-2, with D perhaps TRBD1 (6 bases). Germline V gene lookup returns CDR1 MDHEN and CDR2 SYDVKM. V lost 5 bases, J lost 6 bases, and 16 bases lay in between. This CDR3 has 15 residues.

For this clonotype: This could be a read error, since a much larger clone is one nucleotide away. The rearrangement uses TRBV7-2 and TRBJ2-1, with TRBD2 matching over 10 bases. The CDR3 covers 14 residues. CDR1 is SGHTA and CDR2 is FQGNSA in the germline V gene. J gave up 14 bases and V 3 bases, and 10 bases lay outside the gene matches. The CDR3 DNA reads TGTGCCAGCAGCTTGGGGGCTAGCGGGAGCCTGGAGTTCTTC. Its protein is CASSLGASGSLEFF.

This clonotype was detected ten times or more. The chain joins TRBV15 to TRBJ2-1; the match to TRBD2 covers 7 bases. V gave up 0 bases and J gave up 0 bases; unmatched junction bases: 2. This CDR3 comprises 16 residues. The germline V gene has CDR1 LNHNV and CDR2 YYDKDF (reference sequence). The CDR3 DNA is TGTGCCACCAGCAGAGAGGGGGGGGGCTCCTACAATGAGCAGTTCTTC. It specifies CATSREGGGSYNEQFF.

The gene calls are TRBV5-1 and TRBJ2-7; the D gene is possibly TRBD1 (6 bases). Trimming stripped 4 bases from V and 2 bases from J, with 16 bases between. This CDR3 is 15 amino acids long. In germline, CDR1 is SGHRS, CDR2 YFSETQ. CDR3 residues: CASSPEAQGPYEQYF. CDR3 coding DNA: TGCGCCAGCAGCCCGGAGGCACAGGGCCCCTACGAGCAGTACTTC.

The sample holds many counts of this clonotype. V and J are TRBV6-2 or TRBV6-3 and TRBJ2-3; D is undetermined. The ends were cut back, 4 bases at V and 4 bases at J, with 3 bases in the middle. Germline-derived CDR1 and CDR2 are MNHEY and SVGEGT. The CDR3 covers 11 residues. The CDR3 coding sequence is TGTGCCAGCAGTTCCCCAGATACGCAGTATTTT. Residues: CASSSPDTQYF.

This clonotype was observed a handful of times. The genes are TRBV20-1 and TRBJ1-5; 7 bases map to TRBD1. CDR3 length equals 16 residues. The V and J ends lost 1 base and 3 bases, in that order; junction bases with no gene match: 9. The V gene's germline CDR1 is DFQATT and CDR2 SNEGSKA (reference sequence). CDR3 sequence: CSARVQGSLFNQPQHF. The DNA for the CDR3 is TGCAGTGCTAGAGTACAGGGGTCCTTATTCAATCAGCCCCAGCATTTT.

This clonotype was picked up a small number of times. The chain links TRBV5-1 to TRBJ2-3, with D tentatively TRBD2 (5 bases). The germline V gene encodes CDR1 SGHRS and CDR2 YFSETQ. The CDR3 sequence is 15 residues long. V was shortened by 1 base and J by 0 bases, with 9 bases between the two germline ends. The CDR3 coding sequence is TGCGCCAGCAGCTTGTATGGCGGGAGCACAGATACGCAGTATTTT. This gives the protein CASSLYGGSTDTQYF.

This clonotype has at least ten counts. The chain is built from TRBV3-1 and TRBJ2-7; D is unresolved. Germline loops: CDR1 LGHDT, CDR2 YNNKEL (reference sequence). V was trimmed by 0 bases and J by 1 base, leaving 13 bases between them. This CDR3 has 16 residues. The CDR3 DNA reads TGTGCCAGCAGCCAAGAGCGAACACCTAATTCCTACGAGCAGTACTTC. Its translation is CASSQERTPNSYEQYF.